This T cell receptor (beta chain) was retrieved from a study of blood T cell repertoires in COVID-19. Whole-study context: Material from acute and convalescent COVID-19 was sourced from the United States, Italy and Spain.

This clone was observed a handful of times. The data were produced by immunoSEQ multiplex PCR, yet TCRdb's version contains in-frame clones alone and is incomplete. The data show tens of thousands of clones, approximately 84% seen once. The CDR3 has 15 residues. With 4 bases clipped from V and 8 bases from J, the junction kept 9 bases outside the gene matches. Germline assignment: CDR1 SGDLS and CDR2 YYNGEE. Sequenced: peripheral blood. The clonotype comes from a man aged 65 to 85 with active COVID-19. The chain couples TRBV9 to TRBJ1-6, with 7 bases aligning to TRBD1. CDR3 DNA: TGTGCCAGCAGCCCCCGGGGACAGCTAGATTCACCCCTCCACTTT. Its translation: CASSPRGQLDSPLHF.